This T cell receptor beta chain comes out of a study of T-cell memory formation after mild COVID-19. Study results and caveats: The study found contracting CD4+ clones mainly in CM and EM and contracting CD8+ clones in EMRA.

CDR1 and CDR2 (germline): SNHLY, FYNNEI. With V trimmed by 7 bases and J by 4 bases, 12 bases remained unmatched. The CDR3 has 16 amino acids. This clonotype was recorded a few times. Its antigen is unidentified. TCRdb re-derived calls from the 5' RACE reads in MiXCR, one entry per CDR3 protein. The sample yields roughly 300,000 distinct CDR3 sequences, around 15% seen once. This TCR was sampled from a man aged 18 to 30 who had mild COVID-19 (a few samples of this study predate the infection). Cell type and time point are not known. The chain couples TRBV2 to TRBJ2-3, with 9 bases that match TRBD2. Sequencing was performed on PBMCs or a T cell subset sorted from them (not recorded which). The CDR3 loop reads CASKRLAGGAPDTQYF. The CDR3 region has the DNA TGTGCCAGCAAACGCCTGGCGGGGGGGGCCCCAGATACGCAGTATTTT.